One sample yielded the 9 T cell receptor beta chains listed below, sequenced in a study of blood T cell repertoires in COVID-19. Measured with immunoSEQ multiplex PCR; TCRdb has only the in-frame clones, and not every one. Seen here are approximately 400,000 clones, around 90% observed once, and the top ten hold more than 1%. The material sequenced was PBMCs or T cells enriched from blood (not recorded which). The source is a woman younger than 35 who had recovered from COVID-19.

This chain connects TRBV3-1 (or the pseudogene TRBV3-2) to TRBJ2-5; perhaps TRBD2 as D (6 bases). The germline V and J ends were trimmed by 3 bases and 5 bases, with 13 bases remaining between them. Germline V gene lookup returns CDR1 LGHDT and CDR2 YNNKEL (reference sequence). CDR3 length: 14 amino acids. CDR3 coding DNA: TGTGCCAGCAGCCAGTCTAGCGATTCGGAGACCCAGTACTTC. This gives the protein CASSQSSDSETQYF.

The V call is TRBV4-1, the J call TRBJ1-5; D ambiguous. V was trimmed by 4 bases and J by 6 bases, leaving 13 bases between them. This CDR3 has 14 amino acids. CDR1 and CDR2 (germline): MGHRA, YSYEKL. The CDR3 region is CASSPKGGPQPQHF. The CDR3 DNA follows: TGCGCCAGCAGCCCAAAGGGAGGTCCTCAGCCCCAGCATTTT.

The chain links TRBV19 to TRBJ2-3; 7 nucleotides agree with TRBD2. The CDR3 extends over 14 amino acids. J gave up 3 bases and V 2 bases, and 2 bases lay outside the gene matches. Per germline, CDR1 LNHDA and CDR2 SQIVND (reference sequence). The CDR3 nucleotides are TGTGCCAGTAGTATACGCGGGGGTACAGATACGCAGTATTTT. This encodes CASSIRGGTDTQYF.

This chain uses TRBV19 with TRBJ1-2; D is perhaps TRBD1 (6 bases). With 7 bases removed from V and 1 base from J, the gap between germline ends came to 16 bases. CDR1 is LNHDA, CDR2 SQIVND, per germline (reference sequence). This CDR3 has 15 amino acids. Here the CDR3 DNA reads TGTGCCAGTACCCCTCTGGACAGTTATAACTATGGCTACACCTTC. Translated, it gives CASTPLDSYNYGYTF.

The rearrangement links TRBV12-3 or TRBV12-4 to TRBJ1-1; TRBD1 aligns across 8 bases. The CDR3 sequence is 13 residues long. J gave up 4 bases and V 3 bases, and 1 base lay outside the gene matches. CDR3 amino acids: CASSLQGATEAFF. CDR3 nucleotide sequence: TGTGCCAGCAGTTTGCAGGGGGCCACTGAAGCTTTCTTT.

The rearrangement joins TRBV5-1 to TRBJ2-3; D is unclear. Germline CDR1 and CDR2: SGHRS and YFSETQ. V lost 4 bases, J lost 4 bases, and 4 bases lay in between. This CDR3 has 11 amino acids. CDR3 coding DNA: TGCGCCAGCAGCCGAGCAGATACGCAGTATTTT. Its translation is CASSRADTQYF.

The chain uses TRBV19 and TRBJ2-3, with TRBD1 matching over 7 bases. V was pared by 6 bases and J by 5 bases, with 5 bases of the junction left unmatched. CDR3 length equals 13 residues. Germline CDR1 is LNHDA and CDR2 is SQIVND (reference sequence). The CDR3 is CASSGTDRDTQYF. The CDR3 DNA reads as TGTGCCAGTAGCGGGACAGACCGAGATACGCAGTATTTT. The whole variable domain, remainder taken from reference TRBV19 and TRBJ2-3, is DGGITQSPKYLFRKEGQNVTLSCEQNLNHDAMYWYRQDPGQGLRLIYYSQIVNDFQKGDIAEGYSVSREKKESFPLTVTSAQKNPTAFYLCASSGTDRDTQYFGPGTRLTVL.

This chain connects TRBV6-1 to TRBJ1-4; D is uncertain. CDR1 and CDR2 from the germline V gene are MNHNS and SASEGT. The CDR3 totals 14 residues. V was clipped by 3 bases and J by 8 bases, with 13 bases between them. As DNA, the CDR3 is TGTGCCAGCAGTGAGGTTCGGGGATGGGAAAAACTGTTTTTT. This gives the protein CASSEVRGWEKLFF.

CDR3 bases: TGTGCCAGCAGTTCTAGCGGGCCCGCCTACAATGAGCAGTTCTTC. This translates into CASSSSGPAYNEQFF. This sequence joins TRBV27 and TRBJ2-1; TRBD2 matches at 8 bases. The CDR3 has 15 residues. Losses at the gene ends were 4 bases for V and 2 bases for J; bases not matched to a gene: 4. In germline, CDR1 is MNHEY, CDR2 SMNVEV (reference sequence).